A single sample is the source of the 24 T cell receptor beta chains below, sequenced in a study of beta chain features in type 1 diabetes (dated by TCRdb to the late 2010s). Preparation of the library involved the immunoSEQ multiplex PCR assay. The entire amount of isolated RNA was reverse transcribed using the High Capacity cDNA Reverse Transcription Kit, so the sequenced TCRB transcripts were expressed ones. TCRdb took this table from immuneACCESS and kept in-frame rearrangements with V and J called. Such tables lack part of the clones; where checked against another copy, unresolved V genes explain under half of the gap, and the rest is unexplained. For this sample there are 120,000 or so clones; about 15% appear just once. The ten largest clones represent approximately 2.2% of the sample. For these TCRs, the target antigens are not known. What the research found in general, with its limitations: In all four CD4+ subsets, TCRB CDR3 length was moderately but significantly shorter in type 1 diabetes patients.

Specimen: central memory CD4+ T cells from blood. The receptors stem from a man under 40 with type 1 diabetes.

The DNA of the CDR3 is TGTGCCAGCAGTGAAGCCCAGAACACTGAAGCTTTCTTT. Translation gives CASSEAQNTEAFF. The chain has TRBV2 and TRBJ1-1; D remains ambiguous. The CDR3 totals 13 residues. Trimming removed 0 bases at V and 1 base at J, with 3 bases between. Per the germline V gene, CDR1 is SNHLY and CDR2 is FYNNEI.

This clone was seen a few times. A clone one base away is much larger, so this may be a read error. The V gene is TRBV5-4, the J gene TRBJ2-7; possibly TRBD1 or TRBD2 for D (6 bases each). V was pared by 4 bases and J by 0 bases, with 20 bases between. Germline V gene lookup returns CDR1 SGHNT and CDR2 YYREEE (reference sequence). CDR3 length: 17 amino acids. CDR3 residues: CASSVGGRPTSSYEQYF. CDR3 coding DNA: TGTGCCAGCAGCGTGGGGGGCAGGCCGACGAGCTCCTACGAGCAGTACTTC.

This clone was seen a handful of times. The V and J genes are TRBV7-9 and TRBJ1-2; D is possibly TRBD1 (6 bases). In germline, CDR1 is SEHNR, CDR2 FQNEAQ (reference sequence). V shed 5 bases and J shed 6 bases, with 16 bases lying between them. The CDR3 extends over 14 amino acids. This chain's CDR3 is CASSPRGGGDGYTF. CDR3 DNA sequence: TGTGCCAGCAGCCCTCGGGGCGGGGGCGATGGCTACACCTTC.

In this sample, this clone turned up a few times. The rearrangement links TRBV30 to TRBJ1-2; D ambiguous. V was pared by 4 bases and J by 3 bases, with 9 bases between. The length of the CDR3 is 12 residues. Germline V gives CDR1 GTSNPN, CDR2 SVGIG (reference sequence). In DNA form, the CDR3 reads TGTGCCTGGAAAGGAGGAGACTATGGCTACACCTTC. Translated: CAWKGGDYGYTF.

This clone has at least ten counts. The chain joins TRBV18 to TRBJ2-7, with a tentative D call TRBD1 (6 bases). This CDR3 region has 17 residues. Germline lookup yields CDR1 KGHSH and CDR2 LQKENI. V lost 3 bases, J lost 1 base, and 19 bases lay in between. CDR3 nucleotide sequence: TGTGCCAGCTCACCGGGGGCAGGGACACCTTTATCCTACGAGCAGTACTTC. This codes for CASSPGAGTPLSYEQYF. The variable domain in full, completed from reference TRBV18 and TRBJ2-7, reads NAGVMQNPRHLVRRRGQEARLRCSPMKGHSHVYWYRQLPEEGLKFMVYLQKENIIDESGMPKERFSAEFPKEGPSILRIQQVVRGDSAAYFCASSPGAGTPLSYEQYFGPGTRLTVT.

CDR3 bases: TGCAGCGTTGAAGAGATAGAGGCCACCGGGGAGCTGTTTTTT. Translated: CSVEEIEATGELFF. The rearrangement joins TRBV29-1 to TRBJ2-2; D remains unclear. This CDR3 region has 14 residues. V was trimmed by 0 bases and J by 4 bases, leaving 9 bases between them. Per the germline V gene, CDR1 is SQVTM and CDR2 is ANQGSEA.

A note on this clone: One end of the junction does not line up with germline, which may come from a read error. The rearrangement uses TRBV7-7 and TRBJ2-5, with 9 bases matching TRBD1. CDR1 is SSHAT, CDR2 FNYEAQ, per germline (reference sequence). CDR3 length: 13 residues. The CDR3 region has the DNA TGTGCTAGCAGAAAGGGACAGGGTGAGACCCAGTACTTC. Translated, it gives CASRKGQGETQYF. Full variable domain (rest looked up from reference TRBV7-7 and TRBJ2-5): GAGVSQSPRYKVTKRGQDVTLRCDPISSHATLYWYQQALGQGPEFLTYFNYEAQPDKSGLPSDRFSAERPEGSISTLTIQRTEQRDSAMYRCASRKGQGETQYFGPGTRLLVL.

The chain uses TRBV2 and TRBJ2-5; D is perhaps TRBD2 (6 bases). The CDR3 is made up of 14 amino acids. In germline, CDR1 is SNHLY, CDR2 FYNNEI. V was cut by 5 bases and J by 2 bases, with 12 bases left in between. The DNA for the CDR3 is TGTGCCAGCAGTCCTTCAGCGGGTCAAGAGACCCAGTACTTC. Translation gives CASSPSAGQETQYF.

The V call is TRBV6-1, the J call TRBJ1-5; D is unclear. Trimming shortened V by 3 bases and J by 3 bases, and 6 bases separated the two germline ends. This CDR3 is built from 13 residues. Per the germline V gene, CDR1 is MNHNS and CDR2 is SASEGT. CDR3 DNA sequence: TGTGCCAGCAGTGACAGGTACAATCAGCCCCAGCATTTT. Translating it yields CASSDRYNQPQHF.

The chain links TRBV29-1 to TRBJ2-1; D might be TRBD1 (7 bases). V gave up 7 bases and J gave up 12 bases, with 22 bases separating them. The CDR3 has 13 amino acids. Looked up from germline, CDR1 is SQVTM and CDR2 is ANQGSEA. The CDR3 DNA reads as TGCAGCGCTGCCGGGACAGCACCCGGGGGGCAGTTCTTC. This codes for CSAAGTAPGGQFF.

V usage is TRBV9 and J usage is TRBJ1-2; D gene ambiguous. Trimming pared 0 bases from V and 8 bases from J, leaving 14 bases between. Germline CDR1 reads SGDLS; CDR2 reads YYNGEE. The CDR3 runs 14 residues. The CDR3 spells CASSVGTVLGGYTF. As DNA, the CDR3 is TGTGCCAGCAGCGTAGGAACGGTTTTGGGAGGCTACACCTTC.

Of note for this clone: This sequence is one base from a far larger clone and is likely a read error. The rearrangement links TRBV5-1 to TRBJ2-7; 11 bases fit TRBD1. Germline loops: CDR1 SGHRS, CDR2 YFSETQ. This CDR3 has 15 amino acids. CDR3 loop: CARSPGTGGSYEQYF. CDR3 sequence (DNA): TGCGCCCGCAGCCCCGGGACAGGGGGCTCCTACGAGCAGTACTTC. Full variable domain (missing parts from reference TRBV5-1 and TRBJ2-7): KAGVTQTPRYLIKTRGQQVTLSCSPISGHRSVSWYQQTPGQGLQFLFEYFSETQRNKGNFPGRFSGRQFSNSRSEMNVSTLELGDSALYLCARSPGTGGSYEQYFGPGTRLTVT.

This clone was counted a few times. V gene TRBV18 combines with J gene TRBJ2-7; D perhaps matches TRBD1 (5 bases). The CDR3 loop spans 12 amino acids. The germline gives CDR1 KGHSH, CDR2 LQKENI. Trimming cost V 5 bases and J 0 bases, with 5 bases left between them. As DNA, the CDR3 is TGTGCCAGCTCAGACAGCTCCTACGAGCAGTACTTC. This gives the protein CASSDSSYEQYF.

The rearrangement uses TRBV5-1 and TRBJ2-1; D unresolved. V lost 4 bases and J 10 bases, leaving 15 bases between the germline ends. The germline gives CDR1 SGHRS, CDR2 YFSETQ. The CDR3 extends over 13 amino acids. The CDR3 loop is CASSPFLTPEQFF. CDR3 nucleotide sequence: TGCGCCAGCAGCCCCTTTCTGACACCCGAGCAGTTCTTC.

This clone occurred a few times. V usage is TRBV4-3 and J usage is TRBJ1-2; D possibly corresponds to TRBD1 (5 bases). V lost 1 base and J 2 bases, leaving 20 bases between the germline ends. CDR3 length equals 18 residues. Germline V lookup: CDR1 LGHNA, CDR2 YSLEER. The CDR3 loop reads CASSQGDRSQGSNYGYTF. In DNA form, the CDR3 reads TGCGCCAGCAGCCAAGGGGATCGGTCCCAGGGATCAAACTATGGCTACACCTTC.

This chain connects TRBV25-1 to TRBJ2-1, with a possible D match to TRBD2 (6 bases). CDR1 is MGHDK and CDR2 is SYGVNS in the germline V gene. Deletions cut 5 bases from V and 6 bases from J, with 20 bases between. The CDR3 sequence is 16 residues long. CDR3 protein: CASSSSWDFSTNEQFF. The CDR3 DNA sequence: TGTGCCAGCAGTAGCTCATGGGACTTCAGCACCAATGAGCAGTTCTTC.

In this sample, this clone turned up a few times. The V and J genes are TRBV6-5 and TRBJ2-3; tentatively, D is TRBD1 or TRBD2 (5 bases each). The CDR3 covers 14 residues. The germline gives CDR1 MNHEY, CDR2 SVGAGI. Trimming shortened V by 0 bases and J by 3 bases, and 7 bases separated the two germline ends. The CDR3 reads CASSYSGVTDTQYF. In nucleotides, the CDR3 is TGTGCCAGCAGTTACTCGGGGGTGACAGATACGCAGTATTTT.

The rearrangement uses TRBV2 and TRBJ1-5, with TRBD1 matching 11 bases. CDR1 is SNHLY and CDR2 is FYNNEI in the germline V gene. Losses at the gene ends were 8 bases for V and 2 bases for J; bases not matched to a gene: 5. This CDR3 has 15 residues. The CDR3 DNA sequence: TGTGCCAGCGGACAGGGGGCGCTTGGCAATCAGCCCCAGCATTTT. This codes for CASGQGALGNQPQHF.

This rearrangement joins TRBV29-1 to TRBJ1-5, with D maybe TRBD1 (5 bases). Trimming removed 4 bases at V and 5 bases at J, with 12 bases between. CDR1 and CDR2 (germline): SQVTM, ANQGSEA. The CDR3 extends over 13 amino acids. CDR3 loop: CSVGSGTDQPQHF. The CDR3, as DNA: TGCAGCGTTGGTTCAGGGACCGATCAGCCCCAGCATTTT.

The chain has TRBV7-2 and TRBJ2-5; D gene uncertain. Germline assignment: CDR1 SGHTA and CDR2 FQGNSA. The CDR3 totals 15 residues. Trimming took off 7 bases at V and 2 bases at J, with 17 bases between the two ends. The CDR3 nucleotides read TGTGCCAGCACTCCTTCCGGGCGGCCTCAAGAGACCCAGTACTTC. Translation gives CASTPSGRPQETQYF.

This clone appeared a few times. This chain connects TRBV2 to TRBJ2-7, with 9 bases aligning to TRBD2. V was pared by 6 bases and J by 6 bases, with 12 bases of the junction left unmatched. Germline loops: CDR1 SNHLY, CDR2 FYNNEI. The CDR3 totals 15 residues. CDR3 sequence reads: CASRTPASGVSEQYF. Written as DNA, the CDR3 is TGTGCCAGCAGGACCCCGGCTAGCGGGGTCTCCGAGCAGTACTTC.

The CDR3 coding sequence is TGTGCCAGCAGCTCAGTACCGGGACAGGGTTCCGATACGCAGTATTTT. As protein: CASSSVPGQGSDTQYF. The J gene is TRBJ2-3, the V gene TRBV9, with 9 bases that match TRBD1. The CDR3 loop spans 16 amino acids. Per the germline V gene, CDR1 is SGDLS and CDR2 is YYNGEE. V shed 4 bases and J 6 bases; nucleotides not matched to a gene: 12.

This clone was seen a handful of times. The chain couples TRBV4-3 to TRBJ2-1; the D gene is possibly TRBD2 (6 bases). Germline CDR1 and CDR2: LGHNA and YSLEER. The V and J ends lost 4 bases and 5 bases respectively, with 15 bases between them. This CDR3 has 15 residues. The CDR3 sequence: CASSPNHSGDNEQFF. CDR3 bases: TGCGCCAGCAGCCCGAATCACTCGGGGGACAATGAGCAGTTCTTC.

The chain employs TRBV18 and TRBJ1-3; a weak D match, TRBD1 (5 bases). The CDR3 runs to 16 residues. Trimming removed 1 base at V and 3 bases at J, with 13 bases between. Germline V gives CDR1 KGHSH, CDR2 LQKENI. This chain's CDR3 is CASSPQSQGIGNTIYF. In nucleotides, the CDR3 is TGTGCCAGCTCACCACAGAGCCAGGGAATTGGAAACACCATATATTTT.